This T cell receptor (beta chain) was sequenced in a study of T-cell reconstitution after alpha-beta-depleted transplantation in children. This clonotype was seen only a few times. Germline values: CDR1 SEHNR, CDR2 FQNEAQ (reference sequence). The CDR3 spans 13 residues. Trimming removed 5 bases from V and 3 bases from J, with 10 bases in between. The TCRbeta library incorporated unique molecular identifiers. Each CDR3 protein gets one entry after TCRdb re-called the PCR reads with MiXCR. The sample records about 400,000 distinct CDR3 sequences, roughly 14% being singletons. The receptor was isolated from a human donor who donated a stem cell graft to a child with Fanconi anemia. The sample here was PBMCs, taken from the stem cell graft. The chain links TRBV7-9 to TRBJ2-5; no clear D. The CDR3 sequence: CASSASMEETQYF. The CDR3, as DNA: TGTGCCAGCAGCGCCTCGATGGAAGAGACCCAGTACTTC.